The clone carrying this T cell receptor beta chain was counted many times. The antigen is not known. Samples came from axillary lymph nodes draining the breast cancer. From the multiplex PCR reads, TCRdb called clonotypes with MiXCR, one entry per CDR3 protein. The sample holds under 300,000 distinct CDR3 sequences; around 34% are singletons and the top ten take approximately 3.3%. This sample stems from a study of breast tumors, draining lymph nodes, adjacent tissues. Study results and caveats: Tumor T cell lymph node origin was a supported hypothesis, not proven. Tumor TCR diversity was below lymph nodes but above nontumor tissue.

This sequence originates from a female donor with breast cancer. Some clones in this sample may be carry-over from other donors' samples. The sample taken for sequencing was axillary lymph node tissue.

The CDR3 region has the DNA TGTGCCAGCAGCTCAAAACTGGGGGAGGCCTACGAGCAGTACTTC. It encodes CASSSKLGEAYEQYF. This chain links TRBV11-2 with TRBJ2-7; D perhaps matches TRBD2 (6 bases). CDR3 size: 15 residues. Trimming cost V 4 bases and J 2 bases, with 15 bases left between them. Germline CDR1 and CDR2: SGHAT and FQNNGV.